These T cell receptor beta chains were read from a single sample in a study of blood T cell repertoires in COVID-19. Only in-frame clones appear in the TCRdb table, and some are missing; sequencing was by immunoSEQ multiplex PCR. Among 150,000 to 160,000 clones listed, approximately 80% were seen once. The sequenced sample consisted of peripheral blood. The receptors derive from a woman between 55 and 75 years old with acute or convalescent COVID-19. Both conserved end residues are part of each CDR3. Fields, in order: CDR3 length, D gene, J gene, clone size, V gene, CDR3 DNA, CDR3 protein. D genes are given only for firm matches. Clone size appears in some rows only: once, few, many, or a class for an expanded clone.

CDR3 length: 11; D gene: -; J gene: TRBJ1-2; clone size: -; V gene: TRBV6-5; CDR3 DNA: TGTGCCAGCAGCATCAGGGCTGGCTACACCTTC; CDR3 protein: CASSIRAGYTF
CDR3 length: 13; D gene: -; J gene: TRBJ2-5; clone size: -; V gene: TRBV6-5; CDR3 DNA: TGTGCCAGCAGGGGGGGGGCCGGAGAGACCCAGTACTTC; CDR3 protein: CASRGGAGETQYF
CDR3 length: 18; D gene: TRBD2; J gene: TRBJ2-3; clone size: -; V gene: TRBV18; CDR3 DNA: TGTGCCAGCTCACTGATAACCGGGACTAGCGGCTTAAAAGATACGCAGTATTTT; CDR3 protein: CASSLITGTSGLKDTQYF
CDR3 length: 14; D gene: -; J gene: TRBJ2-6; clone size: once; V gene: TRBV5-6; CDR3 DNA: TGTGCCAGCAGCCCGTACTCTGGGGCCAACGTCCTGACTTTC; CDR3 protein: CASSPYSGANVLTF
CDR3 length: 14; D gene: -; J gene: TRBJ2-3; clone size: few; V gene: TRBV5-5; CDR3 DNA: TGTGCCAGCAGCTATCAGGGGTACACAGATACGCAGTATTTT; CDR3 protein: CASSYQGYTDTQYF
CDR3 length: 14; D gene: -; J gene: TRBJ1-1; clone size: -; V gene: TRBV2; CDR3 DNA: TGTGCCTACCCCGTGTGGGCACTGAACACTGAAGCTTTCTTT; CDR3 protein: CAYPVWALNTEAFF
CDR3 length: 14; D gene: -; J gene: TRBJ1-2; clone size: once; V gene: TRBV7-9; CDR3 DNA: TGTGCCAGCAGCCTAGGTCGTATCAACTATGGCTACACCTTC; CDR3 protein: CASSLGRINYGYTF
CDR3 length: 13; D gene: -; J gene: TRBJ2-1; clone size: few; V gene: TRBV14; CDR3 DNA: TGTGCCAGCAGCGCAAGACTGGAGGGTGAGCAGTTCTTC; CDR3 protein: CASSARLEGEQFF
CDR3 length: 17; D gene: TRBD1; J gene: TRBJ1-6; clone size: -; V gene: TRBV6-6; CDR3 DNA: TGTGCCAGCAGTCGATCACCTCCCCGACAGGGAAAAACACCCCTCCACTTT; CDR3 protein: CASSRSPPRQGKTPLHF
CDR3 length: 13; D gene: -; J gene: TRBJ1-5; clone size: -; V gene: TRBV12-3/TRBV12-4; CDR3 DNA: TGTGCCAGCAGTTTAGCGGGGGGTCAGCCCCAGCATTTT; CDR3 protein: CASSLAGGQPQHF
CDR3 length: 13; D gene: TRBD1; J gene: TRBJ1-1; clone size: -; V gene: TRBV18; CDR3 DNA: TGTGCCAGCTCACCAGACAGGGCTGCTGAAGCTTTCTTT; CDR3 protein: CASSPDRAAEAFF
CDR3 length: 13; D gene: -; J gene: TRBJ2-1; clone size: -; V gene: TRBV5-1; CDR3 DNA: TGCGCCAGCAATGAGGGTGCGAGAATGGAGCAGTTCTTC; CDR3 protein: CASNEGARMEQFF
CDR3 length: 15; D gene: TRBD1; J gene: TRBJ2-3; clone size: -; V gene: TRBV5-8; CDR3 DNA: TGTGCCAGCAGCGGGACAGCTGTAACAGCAGATACGCAGTATTTT; CDR3 protein: CASSGTAVTADTQYF
CDR3 length: 14; D gene: -; J gene: TRBJ1-4; clone size: -; V gene: TRBV9; CDR3 DNA: TGTGCCAGCACACCAGCGGGGGCTAATGAAAAACTGTTTTTT; CDR3 protein: CASTPAGANEKLFF
CDR3 length: 14; D gene: -; J gene: TRBJ1-3; clone size: -; V gene: TRBV21-1; CDR3 DNA: TGTGCCAGACCCCAGGGCGTCTCTGGAAACACCATATATTTT; CDR3 protein: CARPQGVSGNTIYF
CDR3 length: 18; D gene: -; J gene: TRBJ2-6; clone size: -; V gene: TRBV4-1; CDR3 DNA: TGCGCCAGCAGCCAAGATCAGGGGTTTAGCTCTGGGGCCAACGTCCTGACTTTC; CDR3 protein: CASSQDQGFSSGANVLTF
CDR3 length: 12; D gene: TRBD1; J gene: TRBJ1-2; clone size: -; V gene: TRBV2; CDR3 DNA: TGTGCCAGCCGGACAGGGGGTTTTGGCTACACCTTC; CDR3 protein: CASRTGGFGYTF
CDR3 length: 13; D gene: -; J gene: TRBJ1-1; clone size: few; V gene: TRBV30; CDR3 DNA: TGTGCCTGCCTACGCGGGGGGTACACTGAAGCTTTCTTT; CDR3 protein: CACLRGGYTEAFF
CDR3 length: 15; D gene: -; J gene: TRBJ1-6; clone size: -; V gene: TRBV18; CDR3 DNA: TGTGCCAGCTCAACGACGCGGGTGTCATACTCACCCCTCCACTTT; CDR3 protein: CASSTTRVSYSPLHF
CDR3 length: 13; D gene: TRBD1; J gene: TRBJ1-2; clone size: -; V gene: TRBV12-3/TRBV12-4; CDR3 DNA: TGTGCCAGTAGGGACAGTCAACGCTATGGCTACACCTTC; CDR3 protein: CASRDSQRYGYTF
CDR3 length: 16; D gene: TRBD1; J gene: TRBJ1-3; clone size: -; V gene: TRBV3-1/TRBV3-2; CDR3 DNA: TGTGCCAGCAGCCATGATACAGGGGGGCCTGGAAACACCATATATTTT; CDR3 protein: CASSHDTGGPGNTIYF
CDR3 length: 13; D gene: TRBD1; J gene: TRBJ1-5; clone size: -; V gene: TRBV10-1; CDR3 DNA: TGCGCCAGCAGCGGACAGGCTAATGGGCCCCAGCATTTT; CDR3 protein: CASSGQANGPQHF
CDR3 length: 14; D gene: TRBD1; J gene: TRBJ2-7; clone size: -; V gene: TRBV5-1; CDR3 DNA: TGCGCCAGCAAAGCGGGGACAGGGATCTACGAGCAGTACTTC; CDR3 protein: CASKAGTGIYEQYF
CDR3 length: 15; D gene: TRBD2; J gene: TRBJ2-1; clone size: -; V gene: TRBV10-3; CDR3 DNA: TGTGCCATCAGTGAGCGTGGCGGGGGGTACAATGAGCAGTTCTTC; CDR3 protein: CAISERGGGYNEQFF
CDR3 length: 16; D gene: -; J gene: TRBJ2-3; clone size: -; V gene: TRBV7-9; CDR3 DNA: TGTGCCAGCAGCTTATTCGGGGGGCCAAGCACAGATACGCAGTATTTT; CDR3 protein: CASSLFGGPSTDTQYF
CDR3 length: 14; D gene: TRBD1; J gene: TRBJ1-2; clone size: -; V gene: TRBV28; CDR3 DNA: TGTGCCAGCAGTTCGACGGGACAGGGATATGGCTACACCTTC; CDR3 protein: CASSSTGQGYGYTF
CDR3 length: 14; D gene: -; J gene: TRBJ1-4; clone size: -; V gene: TRBV6-5; CDR3 DNA: TGTGCCAGCATTCAGGGGTCAACTAATGAAAAACTGTTTTTT; CDR3 protein: CASIQGSTNEKLFF
CDR3 length: 14; D gene: TRBD1; J gene: TRBJ1-4; clone size: -; V gene: TRBV7-9; CDR3 DNA: TGTGCCAGCAGCTACGGACAGGGAGGTGAAAAACTGTTTTTT; CDR3 protein: CASSYGQGGEKLFF
CDR3 length: 13; D gene: -; J gene: TRBJ1-1; clone size: -; V gene: TRBV7-3; CDR3 DNA: TGTGCCAGCAGCCCCGGGGGGAACACTGAAGCTTTCTTT; CDR3 protein: CASSPGGNTEAFF
CDR3 length: 14; D gene: TRBD1; J gene: TRBJ2-7; clone size: -; V gene: TRBV27; CDR3 DNA: TGTGCCAGCAGTTTATCGGGACAGACCTACGAGCAGTACTTC; CDR3 protein: CASSLSGQTYEQYF
CDR3 length: 14; D gene: -; J gene: TRBJ1-1; clone size: -; V gene: TRBV27; CDR3 DNA: TGTGCCAGCAGTTTTGGACACTCGAACACTGAAGCTTTCTTT; CDR3 protein: CASSFGHSNTEAFF
CDR3 length: 16; D gene: TRBD1; J gene: TRBJ1-2; clone size: -; V gene: TRBV20-1; CDR3 DNA: TGCAGTGCTAGTCCGAATTTTGGGGACAGGCCCTATGGCTACACCTTC; CDR3 protein: CSASPNFGDRPYGYTF
CDR3 length: 15; D gene: TRBD1; J gene: TRBJ2-7; clone size: -; V gene: TRBV27; CDR3 DNA: TGTGCCAGCAGTTTAGGTACAGGGGATCCTTTCGAGCAGTACTTC; CDR3 protein: CASSLGTGDPFEQYF
CDR3 length: 14; D gene: -; J gene: TRBJ2-1; clone size: -; V gene: TRBV4-1; CDR3 DNA: TGCGCCAGCAGCCACTCTAACGGGGTCAATGAGCAGTTCTTC; CDR3 protein: CASSHSNGVNEQFF
CDR3 length: 16; D gene: -; J gene: TRBJ1-6; clone size: many; V gene: TRBV3-1/TRBV3-2; CDR3 DNA: TGTGCCAGCAGCTCCCGCGGGTGGGCCGGCGGTTCACCCCTCCACTTT; CDR3 protein: CASSSRGWAGGSPLHF
CDR3 length: 17; D gene: TRBD1; J gene: TRBJ1-5; clone size: -; V gene: TRBV10-3; CDR3 DNA: TGTGCCATCAGTGAGATAGGGACAGGGGGAAACAATCAGCCCCAGCATTTT; CDR3 protein: CAISEIGTGGNNQPQHF
CDR3 length: 14; D gene: TRBD1; J gene: TRBJ1-2; clone size: -; V gene: TRBV27; CDR3 DNA: TGTGCCAGCAGTTTAACAGGGGCTAACTATGGCTACACCTTC; CDR3 protein: CASSLTGANYGYTF
CDR3 length: 12; D gene: -; J gene: TRBJ1-3; clone size: once; V gene: TRBV12-3/TRBV12-4; CDR3 DNA: TGTGCCAGCAGTTTATCGGGAAACACCATATATTTT; CDR3 protein: CASSLSGNTIYF
CDR3 length: 15; D gene: TRBD2; J gene: TRBJ2-3; clone size: -; V gene: TRBV11-2; CDR3 DNA: TGTGCCAGCAGCCGGACTAGCGGGGGGGCAGATACGCAGTATTTT; CDR3 protein: CASSRTSGGADTQYF
CDR3 length: 18; D gene: -; J gene: TRBJ2-2; clone size: -; V gene: TRBV27; CDR3 DNA: TGTGCCAGCAGTTTCAAGGCCCCCGGGACACTGAACACCGGGGAGCTGTTTTTT; CDR3 protein: CASSFKAPGTLNTGELFF
CDR3 length: 15; D gene: TRBD2; J gene: TRBJ2-1; clone size: -; V gene: TRBV10-3; CDR3 DNA: TGTGCCATCAGTGGACTAGCGGGGGGCAACAATGAGCAGTTCTTC; CDR3 protein: CAISGLAGGNNEQFF
CDR3 length: 15; D gene: -; J gene: TRBJ1-1; clone size: -; V gene: TRBV19; CDR3 DNA: TGTGCCAGTAGTATCAGGGTTTGGGAGAACACTGAAGCTTTCTTT; CDR3 protein: CASSIRVWENTEAFF
CDR3 length: 14; D gene: -; J gene: TRBJ2-3; clone size: -; V gene: TRBV5-1; CDR3 DNA: TGCGCCAGCAGCTTGGGAGCTCACACAGATACGCAGTATTTT; CDR3 protein: CASSLGAHTDTQYF
CDR3 length: 15; D gene: -; J gene: TRBJ2-2; clone size: few; V gene: TRBV7-9; CDR3 DNA: TGTGCCAGCAGCTTACCACTCCGGGACACCGGGGAGCTGTTTTTT; CDR3 protein: CASSLPLRDTGELFF
CDR3 length: 16; D gene: TRBD1; J gene: TRBJ2-5; clone size: few; V gene: TRBV4-2; CDR3 DNA: TGTGCCAGCAGCCATGTGACAGGGGGCGAGTTAGAGACCCAGTACTTC; CDR3 protein: CASSHVTGGELETQYF
CDR3 length: 15; D gene: TRBD2; J gene: TRBJ2-5; clone size: -; V gene: TRBV6-2/TRBV6-3; CDR3 DNA: TGTGCCAGCAGTTACGTAGGACTAGCAGGAGAGACCCAGTACTTC; CDR3 protein: CASSYVGLAGETQYF
CDR3 length: 12; D gene: -; J gene: TRBJ2-3; clone size: -; V gene: TRBV6-5; CDR3 DNA: TGTGCCAGCAGGGCCGACTCGGATACGCAGTATTTT; CDR3 protein: CASRADSDTQYF
CDR3 length: 15; D gene: TRBD1; J gene: TRBJ1-5; clone size: -; V gene: TRBV18; CDR3 DNA: TGTGCCAGCTCATGGGAGACAGGGTTCGGTCAGCCCCAGCATTTT; CDR3 protein: CASSWETGFGQPQHF
CDR3 length: 15; D gene: -; J gene: TRBJ1-4; clone size: -; V gene: TRBV20-1; CDR3 DNA: TGCAGTGCTAGTGGAACAGGGTCGTTCTATGAAAAACTGTTTTTT; CDR3 protein: CSASGTGSFYEKLFF
CDR3 length: 15; D gene: TRBD1; J gene: TRBJ2-7; clone size: -; V gene: TRBV19; CDR3 DNA: TGTGCCAGTAGTATCAGGGGGGACAGGGGCTACGAGCAGTACTTC; CDR3 protein: CASSIRGDRGYEQYF
CDR3 length: 15; D gene: TRBD1; J gene: TRBJ2-1; clone size: -; V gene: TRBV28; CDR3 DNA: TGTGCCAGCAGTAGATTATACAGGGGGCCCAATGAGCAGTTCTTC; CDR3 protein: CASSRLYRGPNEQFF
CDR3 length: 12; D gene: -; J gene: TRBJ2-3; clone size: -; V gene: TRBV23-1; CDR3 DNA: TGCGCCAGCCCGCAGGGCACAGATACGCAGTATTTT; CDR3 protein: CASPQGTDTQYF
CDR3 length: 16; D gene: TRBD1; J gene: TRBJ2-1; clone size: once; V gene: TRBV11-1; CDR3 DNA: TGTGCCAGCAGCTTACGTGGGGACAGGGTTTACAATGAGCAGTTCTTC; CDR3 protein: CASSLRGDRVYNEQFF
CDR3 length: 16; D gene: TRBD1; J gene: TRBJ1-2; clone size: -; V gene: TRBV25-1; CDR3 DNA: TGTGCCAGCAGTGAATCGGGGACAGGGGGTTTGGATGGCTACACCTTC; CDR3 protein: CASSESGTGGLDGYTF
CDR3 length: 15; D gene: -; J gene: TRBJ2-7; clone size: -; V gene: TRBV5-1; CDR3 DNA: TGCGCCAGCAGCTTGGGACCGACTAACTCCTACGAGCAGTACTTC; CDR3 protein: CASSLGPTNSYEQYF